This TCR beta chain emerged from a study of breast tumors, draining lymph nodes, adjacent tissues. In this sample, this clonotype turned up many times. Its antigen is undetermined. V lost 3 bases and J 6 bases, leaving 9 bases between the germline ends. This CDR3 has 12 amino acids. TCRdb used MiXCR to reprocess the multiplex PCR reads, holding one entry per CDR3 protein. This sample has approximately 130,000 distinct CDR3 sequences, with 21% found just once. Whole-study findings and limits: Tumors had less TCR diversity than lymph nodes, more than nontumor tissue. The data were judged consistent with most tumor T cells coming from lymph node and expanding in tumor. Tumor T cell lymph node origin was a supported hypothesis, not proven.

Breast cancer patients provided tissue from their axillary draining lymph nodes. This receptor was identified in a female donor with breast cancer. Some clones in this sample may be carry-over from other donors' samples. Sequencing used axillary lymph node tissue. V is TRBV12-3 or TRBV12-4 and J is TRBJ2-7, with D tentatively TRBD1 (5 bases). The CDR3 spells CASSFSGLEQYF. For the CDR3, the DNA is TGTGCCAGCAGTTTTTCAGGGCTCGAGCAGTACTTC.